One sample yielded the 31 T cell receptor beta chains listed below, sequenced in a study of molecular identifiers for immune sequencing clone quantification. TCRdb used MiXCR to reprocess the PCR reads, holding one entry per CDR3 protein. Of just over 95,000 distinct CDR3 sequences in the sample, approximately 25% were seen once. Input material: naive CD8+ T cells from blood, with Jurkat cell RNA spiked in. Subset denoted: FACS-sorted CD8+CD4-CCR7+CD45RA+ naive T cells. The receptors here all came from a human donor in good health. Some libraries in this study had Jurkat cell RNA spiked in.

The table lists this clonotype with a count of one. Being one base from a much bigger clone, this may be a read error. The chain carries TRBV15 and TRBJ1-1; D gene unclear. V was clipped by 5 bases and J by 0 bases, with 13 bases between them. The CDR3 extends over 15 amino acids. Germline lookup yields CDR1 LNHNV and CDR2 YYDKDF (reference sequence). CDR3 sequence (DNA): TGTGCCACCAGCTCGGATCCGAACATGAACACTGAAGCTTTCTTT. Amino acids: CATSSDPNMNTEAFF.

Turning to this clonotype: At one end the junction does not follow the germline gene, possibly because of a read error. The chain has TRBV29-1 and TRBJ2-2, with D possibly called TRBD1 or TRBD2 (5 bases each). CDR3 length equals 17 residues. Per germline, CDR1 SQVTM and CDR2 ANQGSEA. CDR3 in amino acids: CSVLQGPGQGSAGALFF. The CDR3 DNA reads TGCAGCGTTCTCCAGGGACCGGGCCAGGGTTCGGCCGGGGCGCTGTTTTTT.

In this sample, this clonotype turned up many times. V usage is TRBV29-1 and J usage is TRBJ2-1, with D hard to call. Trimming removed 0 bases from V and 10 bases from J, with 10 bases in between. The CDR3 spans 12 residues. Germline V lookup: CDR1 SQVTM, CDR2 ANQGSEA. The CDR3: CSVEDNQAEQFF. DNA for the CDR3: TGCAGCGTTGAAGATAACCAGGCCGAGCAGTTCTTC.

In nucleotides, the CDR3 is TGCGCCAACCGCCAGACTAGCGCAGATACGCAGTATTTT. Its translation: CANRQTSADTQYF. The chain recombines TRBV4-3 with TRBJ2-3; TRBD2 agrees at 8 bases. Germline lookup yields CDR1 LGHNA and CDR2 YSLEER. Trimming at V came to 10 bases and at J to 4 bases, leaving 7 bases not matched to a gene. CDR3 size: 13 residues.

Comments on this clonotype: This may come from a read error, since a much larger clone is one base off. The V gene is TRBV5-6, the J gene TRBJ2-7, with TRBD1 matching over 12 bases. The germline gives CDR1 SGHDT, CDR2 YYEEEE. V dropped 3 bases and J dropped 9; count of bases not matched to a gene: 7. The CDR3 length is 14 residues. This CDR3 reads CASSWDRGLFGQYF. Here the CDR3 DNA reads TGTGCCAGCAGCTGGGACAGGGGGCTTTTCGGGCAGTACTTC. Supplemented by reference TRBV5-6 and TRBJ2-7, the full variable domain reads DAGVTQSPTHLIKTRGQQVTLRCSPKSGHDTVSWYQQALGQGPQFIFQYYEEEERQRGNFPDRFSGHQFPNYSSELNVNALLLGDSALYLCASSWDRGLFGQYFGPGTRLTVT.

This clonotype was seen once. Since the CDR3 does not end with the conserved phenylalanine or tryptophan, this likely comes from a read error. The chain uses TRBV4-1 and TRBJ2-1, with 7 bases matching TRBD2. Germline V gives CDR1 MGHRA, CDR2 YSYEKL. V lost 3 bases, J lost 4 bases, and 9 bases stayed unmatched. The CDR3 loop spans 16 amino acids. CDR3 nucleotides: TGCGCCAGCAGCCACGTGAGCGGGGTATCTTACAATGAGCAGTTCATC. It codes for CASSHVSGVSYNEQFI.

The chain employs TRBV29-1 and TRBJ2-7; 9 bases align to TRBD1. The CDR3 is made up of 15 amino acids. Germline V lookup: CDR1 SQVTM, CDR2 ANQGSEA. V lost 0 bases to trimming and J lost 2 bases; unmatched junction nucleotides: 5. The CDR3 sequence is CSVEERDRVPYEQYF. In nucleotides, the CDR3 is TGCAGCGTTGAAGAAAGGGACAGGGTTCCCTACGAGCAGTACTTC.

There are many counts of this clonotype. The gene calls are TRBV29-1 and TRBJ1-1; 9 nucleotides line up with TRBD1. The CDR3 is made up of 17 amino acids. With V trimmed by 7 bases and J by 4 bases, 19 bases remained unmatched. CDR1 and CDR2 (germline): SQVTM, ANQGSEA. The CDR3: CSAPSPGIQGASTEAFF. CDR3 in DNA: TGCAGCGCCCCTTCACCCGGGATACAGGGGGCGAGCACTGAAGCTTTCTTT.

This clonotype appeared a few times. V and J are TRBV20-1 and TRBJ2-1, with D maybe TRBD2 (6 bases). From germline, CDR1 is DFQATT and CDR2 SNEGSKA (reference sequence). Trimming took off 3 bases at V and 0 bases at J, with 15 bases between the two ends. This CDR3 spans 16 amino acids. DNA for the CDR3: TGCAGTGCTAGCCCCCCCCAGCGGGCCTCCTACAATGAGCAGTTCTTC. Protein: CSASPPQRASYNEQFF.

This clonotype was seen at least ten times. This chain connects TRBV20-1 to TRBJ2-1; TRBD1 or TRBD2 may be the D gene (5 bases each). In germline, CDR1 is DFQATT, CDR2 SNEGSKA (reference sequence). The CDR3 loop spans 16 amino acids. Deletions cut 2 bases from V and 4 bases from J, with 18 bases between. The CDR3 DNA is TGCAGTGCTAGACCTACCGGGACCGCTATGTACAATGAGCAGTTCTTC. The encoded protein is CSARPTGTAMYNEQFF.

This clonotype was counted between two and nine times. The rearrangement uses TRBV11-2 and TRBJ2-5, with TRBD2 matching 13 bases. Trimming at V came to 5 bases and at J to 5 bases, leaving 2 bases not matched to a gene. This CDR3 is 14 amino acids long. The V gene's germline CDR1 is SGHAT and CDR2 FQNNGV. This CDR3 is CASSGLAGVETQYF. CDR3 DNA sequence: TGTGCCAGCAGCGGACTAGCGGGGGTCGAGACCCAGTACTTC. Based on the CDR3 plus reference TRBV11-2 and TRBJ2-5, the full variable domain is EAGVAQSPRYKIIEKRQSVAFWCNPISGHATLYWYQQILGQGPKLLIQFQNNGVVDDSQLPKDRFSAERLKGVDSTLKIQPAKLEDSAVYLCASSGLAGVETQYFGPGTRLLVL.

V usage is TRBV7-2 and J usage is TRBJ2-7; D is unresolved. CDR3 length: 14 residues. The germline CDR1 and CDR2 sequences are SGHTA and FQGNSA. The ends were cut back, 10 bases at V and 6 bases at J, with 22 bases in the middle. This CDR3 is CATSFPGTGSEQYF. The CDR3 bases are TGTGCCACCAGTTTCCCGGGTACCGGATCCGAGCAGTACTTC.

This clonotype was observed many times. The chain recombines TRBV12-3 or TRBV12-4 with TRBJ1-5; unclear D gene. Trimming pared 5 bases from V and 1 base from J, leaving 12 bases between. The CDR3 is 15 amino acids. In nucleotides, the CDR3 is TGTGCCAGCAGTACCGAGGGAGAGAGCAATCAGCCCCAGCATTTT. It specifies CASSTEGESNQPQHF.

The table lists this clonotype with many counts. The chain carries TRBV24-1 and TRBJ2-6; D gene uncertain. The CDR3 runs to 16 residues. The V and J ends lost 0 bases and 0 bases respectively, with 5 bases between them. CDR1 KGHDR and CDR2 SFDVKD come from the germline V gene. The CDR3 nucleotides are TGTGCCACCAGTGATTTGGCACCCTCTGGGGCCAACGTCCTGACTTTC. This gives the protein CATSDLAPSGANVLTF.

The CDR3 loop reads CASSMGQGPFDNEQFF. The CDR3 nucleotides read TGTGCCAGTAGTATGGGACAGGGGCCTTTCGACAATGAGCAGTTCTTC. The V call is TRBV19, the J call TRBJ2-1, with 10 bases fitting TRBD1. Germline V gene sequence: CDR1 LNHDA, CDR2 SQIVND (reference sequence). V was clipped by 3 bases and J by 5 bases; unmatched bases: 7. CDR3 length: 16 amino acids.

At least ten counts were recorded for this clonotype. V and J are TRBV27 and TRBJ2-6; a possible D gene is TRBD2 (5 bases). The CDR3 is 16 amino acids. The germline gives CDR1 MNHEY, CDR2 SMNVEV (reference sequence). The V end was cut by 4 bases, the J end by 4 bases, with 14 bases between. In DNA, the CDR3 is TGTGCCAGCAGTTCCCTCGGGGTGACGGGGGCCAACGTCCTGACTTTC. Amino acid sequence: CASSSLGVTGANVLTF.

With regard to this clonotype: The conserved phenylalanine or tryptophan is not found at the CDR3 terminus, so this likely reflects a read error. The chain links TRBV5-1 to TRBJ2-7; possibly TRBD1 or TRBD2 for D (6 bases each). Trimming pared 4 bases from V and 6 bases from J, leaving 11 bases between. The CDR3 totals 12 residues. Per germline, CDR1 SGHRS and CDR2 YFSETQ. CDR3 sequence: CASSPGATEQYL. The CDR3 DNA is TGCGCCAGCAGCCCGGGGGCAACCGAGCAGTACCTC.

This clonotype was picked up a small number of times. The rearrangement uses TRBV5-1 and TRBJ2-5; D might be TRBD2 (7 bases). CDR3 size: 15 residues. Germline V gene data show CDR1 as SGHRS and CDR2 as YFSETQ. The V end lost 2 bases, the J end lost 2 bases, and 13 bases lay between the germline ends. CDR3 protein: CASSFGRGTQETQYF. The DNA of the CDR3 is TGCGCCAGCAGCTTTGGGCGGGGGACACAAGAGACCCAGTACTTC.

This sequence joins TRBV7-2 and TRBJ2-2; the D gene could be TRBD1 or TRBD2 (5 bases each). V dropped 5 bases and J dropped 2 bases, with 15 bases sitting between them. Germline values: CDR1 SGHTA, CDR2 FQGNSA. The CDR3 runs 16 residues. The CDR3 protein is CASSHPGTDNTGELFF. CDR3 nucleotides: TGTGCCAGCAGCCACCCCGGGACCGACAACACCGGGGAGCTGTTTTTT.

Turning to this clonotype: A much larger clonotype is one base distant, so this may be a read error. This chain links TRBV6-2 or TRBV6-3 with TRBJ2-7; D may be TRBD1 (5 bases). Germline values: CDR1 MNHEY, CDR2 SVGEGT. The CDR3 is 13 residues long. The CDR3 is CAIDSPDSYEQHF. In DNA form, the CDR3 reads TGTGCCATCGACAGCCCCGACTCCTACGAGCAGCACTTC.

This clonotype was detected many times. This rearrangement joins TRBV13 to TRBJ2-1; no definite D call. This CDR3 comprises 13 residues. The germline V and J ends were trimmed by 3 bases and 10 bases, with 13 bases remaining between them. Germline lookup yields CDR1 PRHDT and CDR2 FYEKMQ (reference sequence). This CDR3 reads CASSFSNPREQFF. In DNA, the CDR3 is TGTGCCAGCAGCTTCAGCAACCCCCGGGAGCAGTTCTTC.

The table lists this clonotype with many counts. This chain links TRBV4-1 with TRBJ1-5; a possible D gene is TRBD1 (6 bases). Germline V gene lookup returns CDR1 MGHRA and CDR2 YSYEKL. The CDR3 is made up of 15 amino acids. V was pared by 0 bases and J by 6 bases, with 12 bases between. CDR3: CASSQDRGASQPQHF. The CDR3 DNA follows: TGCGCCAGCAGCCAAGATCGGGGGGCGAGTCAGCCCCAGCATTTT.

This clonotype was counted ten times or more. The V call is TRBV4-3, the J call TRBJ2-7, with D possibly being TRBD1 (6 bases). Germline assignment: CDR1 LGHNA and CDR2 YSLEER. V gave up 2 bases and J gave up 2 bases, with 16 bases separating them. The CDR3 sequence is 16 residues long. The CDR3 DNA sequence: TGCGCCAGCAGCCAATCCCGGGACACTATAGCCTACGAGCAGTACTTC. Translating it yields CASSQSRDTIAYEQYF.

Regarding this clonotype: A much larger clone is a single base away; this may be a read error. This rearrangement joins TRBV2 to TRBJ2-3, with 7 bases fitting TRBD1. There are 15 residues in the CDR3. The V gene's germline CDR1 is SNHLY and CDR2 FYNNEI. The junction had 10 bases not matched to a gene; V was cut back by 6 bases and J by 4 bases. The CDR3 region has the DNA TGTGCCAGCAGGGCGGACAGGCGGGTAGCAGATACGCAGTATTTT. Protein product: CASRADRRVADTQYF.

This clonotype has only a few counts. The chain uses TRBV7-8 and TRBJ2-1; D may be TRBD2 (5 bases). CDR3 length equals 15 residues. The germline V gene encodes CDR1 SGHVS and CDR2 FQNEAQ. The germline V and J ends were trimmed by 3 bases and 4 bases, with 13 bases remaining between them. CDR3 bases: TGTGCCAGCAGCTTGGAGTTGCGGGTATACAATGAGCAGTTCTTC. This sequence encodes CASSLELRVYNEQFF.

Ten or more counts support this clonotype. This chain connects TRBV3-1 to TRBJ1-3; unclear D gene. V was cut by 8 bases and J by 0 bases, with 5 bases left in between. Germline V lookup: CDR1 LGHDT, CDR2 YNNKEL (reference sequence). CDR3 size: 12 residues. Here the CDR3 reads CASADSGNTIYF. The CDR3 DNA sequence: TGTGCCAGCGCAGACTCTGGAAACACCATATATTTT.

The table lists this clonotype with many counts. J is TRBJ2-7 and V is TRBV29-1; TRBD1 matches at 9 bases. The CDR3 runs 14 residues. Trimming cost V 4 bases and J 3 bases; bases outside gene matches: 7. Per germline, CDR1 SQVTM and CDR2 ANQGSEA. CDR3 sequence: CSVVRTGANYEQYF. CDR3 nucleotide sequence: TGCAGCGTTGTAAGGACAGGGGCTAACTACGAGCAGTACTTC.

In its sample, this clonotype was seen many times. The chain carries TRBV6-2 or TRBV6-3 and TRBJ1-1, with no clear D. Trimming stripped 6 bases from V and 3 bases from J, with 5 bases between. The CDR3 is made up of 11 amino acids. CDR1 is MNHEY and CDR2 is SVGEGT in the germline V gene. The CDR3 is CASREDTEAFF. The DNA for the CDR3 is TGTGCCAGCAGGGAAGACACTGAAGCTTTCTTT.

Worth noting for this clonotype: A much larger clone is a single base away; this may be a read error. The final CDR3 position lacks the conserved phenylalanine or tryptophan, pointing to a likely read error. The CDR3 sequence is CASSLVRGGQETQYS. The CDR3 region has the DNA TGTGCCAGCAGCTTAGTGCGGGGAGGCCAAGAGACCCAGTACTCC. J is TRBJ2-5 and V is TRBV11-2; D is perhaps TRBD2 (6 bases). Per germline, CDR1 SGHAT and CDR2 FQNNGV. CDR3 size: 15 residues. V was shortened by 1 base and J by 1 base, with 10 bases between the two germline ends.

The rearrangement links TRBV19 to TRBJ1-2; tentative D call: TRBD1 (5 bases). The CDR3 length is 14 residues. The V gene's germline CDR1 is LNHDA and CDR2 SQIVND (reference sequence). Trimming shortened V by 7 bases and J by 4 bases, and 16 bases separated the two germline ends. The CDR3: CASTYGAGIYGYTF. Written as DNA, the CDR3 is TGTGCCAGTACCTACGGGGCGGGAATCTATGGCTACACCTTC.

This clonotype was counted many times. The V call is TRBV5-1, the J call TRBJ2-7; D possibly corresponds to TRBD1 (6 bases). Per germline, CDR1 SGHRS and CDR2 YFSETQ. The CDR3 contains 13 residues. With 0 bases removed from V and 3 bases from J, the gap between germline ends came to 7 bases. DNA of the CDR3: TGCGCCAGCAGCTTGGGGACAGTCTACGAGCAGTACTTC. It codes for CASSLGTVYEQYF.